This TCR beta chain was found in a study of CD8 T cells in Susac syndrome. Trimming took 4 bases from V and 3 from J, leaving 11 bases between them. CDR3 length: 14 amino acids. Germline V gene sequence: CDR1 SGDLS, CDR2 YYNGEE. Random hexamers were used to reverse transcribe roughly 0.5 to 1 ug of RNA. Amplification of TCR beta CDR3 across 54 Vbeta and 13 Jbeta was performed with immunoSEQ multiplex PCR. Each CDR3 protein is one row after TCRdb ran MiXCR on the immunoSEQ multiplex PCR reads. The table has over 95,000 distinct CDR3 sequences, approximately 90% seen once. High-throughput TCR beta sequencing covered peripheral CD8+ and CD4+ T cells. Healthy donors were controls matched for age and sex. TEMRA cells underwent FACS enrichment and CD8+ and CD4+ T cells underwent negative isolation.

The specimen sequenced was CD8+ T cells from PBMCs. The rearrangement links TRBV9 to TRBJ1-5, with a weak D call TRBD1 (6 bases). The TCR originated in a human donor in good health. CDR3 coding DNA: TGTGCCAGCAGCCCACACAGGGACAATCAGCCCCAGCATTTT. Translated, it gives CASSPHRDNQPQHF. The full variable domain, rest sourced from reference TRBV9 and TRBJ1-5, is DSGVTQTPKHLITATGQRVTLRCSPRSGDLSVYWYQQSLDQGLQFLIQYYNGEERAKGNILERFSAQQFPDLHSELNLSSLELGDSALYFCASSPHRDNQPQHFGDGTRLSIL.